The source of this T cell receptor (beta chain) is a study of T cell responses to AZD1222 COVID-19 vaccine. The CDR3 extends over 17 amino acids. V was trimmed by 8 bases and J by 0 bases, leaving 22 bases between them. Germline lookup yields CDR1 LNHDA and CDR2 SQIVND (reference sequence). About this clone itself: The antigen is unknown.

The repertoire was sequenced with immunoSEQ multiplex PCR; TCRdb's copy has only in-frame clones and lacks some. In the table there are about 150,000 clones, about 88% of which are singletons. Overall study findings and caveats: In the spike-specific TCR repertoire, nearly half reportedly target unmutated variant regions.

The sample in question was peripheral blood, obtained on day 0 of AZD1222 vaccination. The chain uses TRBV19 and TRBJ1-1, with D tentatively TRBD1 (6 bases). The receptor comes from an adult in good health. CDR3 DNA: TGTGCCAGTTGCTCCCGGGGACAAACTCTTTTGAACACTGAAGCTTTCTTT. Amino acid sequence: CASCSRGQTLLNTEAFF.